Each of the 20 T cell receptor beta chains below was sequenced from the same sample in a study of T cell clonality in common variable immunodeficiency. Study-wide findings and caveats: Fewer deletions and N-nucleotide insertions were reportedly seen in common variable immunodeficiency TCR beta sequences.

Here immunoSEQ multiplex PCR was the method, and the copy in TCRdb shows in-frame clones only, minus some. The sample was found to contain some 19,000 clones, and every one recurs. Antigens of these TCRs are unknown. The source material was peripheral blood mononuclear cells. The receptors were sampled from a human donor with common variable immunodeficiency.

The CDR3 loop reads CASHSNSLRFQPQHF. The DNA read from the CDR3 is TGTGCCAGCCACAGCAACTCATTAAGGTTTCAGCCC. V gene TRBV6-2 or TRBV6-3 combines with J gene TRBJ1-5, with D unclear. With the read ending 3 residues before the CDR3 end, the germline J gene is used to fill in that end. The CDR3 runs to 15 residues. V lost 8 bases to trimming and J lost 6 bases, with 20 bases between them. Germline V lookup: CDR1 MNHEY, CDR2 SVGEGT.

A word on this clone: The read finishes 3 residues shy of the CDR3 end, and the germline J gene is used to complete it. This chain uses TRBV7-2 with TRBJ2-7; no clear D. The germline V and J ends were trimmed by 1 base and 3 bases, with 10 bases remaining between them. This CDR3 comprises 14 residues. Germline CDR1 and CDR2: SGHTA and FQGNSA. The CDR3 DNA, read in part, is TGTGCCAGCAGCTTAGAACCAGAAAGCTACGAG. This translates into CASSLEPESYE. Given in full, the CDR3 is CASSLEPESYEQYF.

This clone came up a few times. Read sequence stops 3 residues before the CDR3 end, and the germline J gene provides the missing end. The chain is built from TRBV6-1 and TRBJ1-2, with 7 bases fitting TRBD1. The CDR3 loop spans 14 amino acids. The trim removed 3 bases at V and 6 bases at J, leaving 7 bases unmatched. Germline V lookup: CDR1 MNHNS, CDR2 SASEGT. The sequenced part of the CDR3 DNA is TGTGCCAGCAGTGATGGGGGACAGCTCGATGGC. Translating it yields CASSDGGQLDG. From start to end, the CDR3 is CASSDGGQLDGYTF.

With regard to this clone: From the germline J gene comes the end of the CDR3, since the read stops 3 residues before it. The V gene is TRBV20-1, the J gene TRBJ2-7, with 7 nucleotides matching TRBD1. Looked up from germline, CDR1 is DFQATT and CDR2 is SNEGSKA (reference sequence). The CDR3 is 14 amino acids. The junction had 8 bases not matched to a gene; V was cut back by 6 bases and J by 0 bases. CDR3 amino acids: CSAKDRLNSYEQYF. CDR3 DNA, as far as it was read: TGCAGTGCAAAGGACAGGCTCAACTCCTACGAG.

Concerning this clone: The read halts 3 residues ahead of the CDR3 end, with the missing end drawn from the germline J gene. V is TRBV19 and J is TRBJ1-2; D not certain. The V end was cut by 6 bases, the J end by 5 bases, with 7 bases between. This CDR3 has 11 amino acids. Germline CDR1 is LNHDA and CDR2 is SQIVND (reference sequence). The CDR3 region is CASSTLYGYTF. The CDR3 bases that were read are TGTGCCAGTAGCACCCTATATGGC.

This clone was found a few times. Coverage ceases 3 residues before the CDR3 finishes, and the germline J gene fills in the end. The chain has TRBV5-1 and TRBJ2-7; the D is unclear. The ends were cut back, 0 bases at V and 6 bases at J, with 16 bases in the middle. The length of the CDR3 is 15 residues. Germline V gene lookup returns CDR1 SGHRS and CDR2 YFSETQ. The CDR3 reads CASSLGIVSGREQYF. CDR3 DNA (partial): TGCGCCAGCAGCTTGGGTATTGTGTCTGGGCGCGAG.

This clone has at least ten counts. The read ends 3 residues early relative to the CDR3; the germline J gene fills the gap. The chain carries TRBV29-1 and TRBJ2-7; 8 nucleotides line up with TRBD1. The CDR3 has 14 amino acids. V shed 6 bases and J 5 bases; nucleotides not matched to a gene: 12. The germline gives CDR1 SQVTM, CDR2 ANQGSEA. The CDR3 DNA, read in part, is TGCAGCGTCAGTAGGACAGGGAATGTAGACGAG. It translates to CSVSRTGNVDE. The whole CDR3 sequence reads CSVSRTGNVDEQYF.

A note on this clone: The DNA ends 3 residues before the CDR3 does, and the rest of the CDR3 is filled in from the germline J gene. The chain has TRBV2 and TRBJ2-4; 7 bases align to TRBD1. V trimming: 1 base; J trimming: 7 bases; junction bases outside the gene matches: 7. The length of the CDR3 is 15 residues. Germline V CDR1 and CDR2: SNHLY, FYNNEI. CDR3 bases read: TGTGCCAGCAGTGAAGAGGCCAGGGGGATGAACATT. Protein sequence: CASSEEARGMNI. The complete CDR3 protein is CASSEEARGMNIQYF.

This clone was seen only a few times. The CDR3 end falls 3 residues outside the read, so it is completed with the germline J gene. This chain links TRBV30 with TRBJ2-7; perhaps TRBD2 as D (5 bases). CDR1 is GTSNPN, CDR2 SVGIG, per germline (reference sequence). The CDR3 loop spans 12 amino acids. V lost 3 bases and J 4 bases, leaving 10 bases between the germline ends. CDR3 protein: CAWRLAEYEQYF. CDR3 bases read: TGTGCCTGGAGGCTAGCAGAGTACGAG.

Incomplete CDR3 DNA: TGTGCCAGTAGACAGATCTCCGGACAGGTTAGCAATCAGCCC. Protein: CASRQISGQVSNQP. From start to end, the CDR3 is CASRQISGQVSNQPQHF. V is TRBV19 and J is TRBJ1-5, with 7 bases that match TRBD1. The read comes to an end 3 residues before the CDR3 does, leaving the germline J gene to fill in the end. V lost 6 bases, J lost 0 bases, and 11 bases stayed unmatched. Germline CDR1 is LNHDA and CDR2 is SQIVND (reference sequence). The CDR3 has 17 residues.

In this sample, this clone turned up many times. The sequenced part of the CDR3 DNA is TGTGCCAGCAGTTTTGGTTTCGGAGGGACTGAA. Translating it yields CASSFGFGGTE. The full CDR3 is CASSFGFGGTEAFF. This chain links TRBV12-3 or TRBV12-4 with TRBJ1-1; D is unresolved. The read comes to an end 3 residues before the CDR3 does, leaving the germline J gene to fill in the end. With 3 bases removed from V and 5 bases from J, the gap between germline ends came to 13 bases. The CDR3 is made up of 14 amino acids.

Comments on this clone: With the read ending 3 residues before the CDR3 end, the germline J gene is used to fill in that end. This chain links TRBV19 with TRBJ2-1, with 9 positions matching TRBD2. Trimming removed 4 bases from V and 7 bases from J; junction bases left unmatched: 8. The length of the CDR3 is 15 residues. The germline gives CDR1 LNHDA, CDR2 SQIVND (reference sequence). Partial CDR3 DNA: TGTGCCAGTAGTACGATAGCGGGAGTCGTGAATGAG. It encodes CASSTIAGVVNE. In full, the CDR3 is CASSTIAGVVNEQFF.

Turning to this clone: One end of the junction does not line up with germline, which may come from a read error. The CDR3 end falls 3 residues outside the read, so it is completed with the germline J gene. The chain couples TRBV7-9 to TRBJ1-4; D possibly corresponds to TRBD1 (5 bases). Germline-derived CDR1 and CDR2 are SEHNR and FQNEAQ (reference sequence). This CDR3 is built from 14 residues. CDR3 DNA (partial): TGTGCCAGCAGCCTAGCCCGGGACTTCCAAAAA. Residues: CASSLARDFQK. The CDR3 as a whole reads CASSLARDFQKLFF. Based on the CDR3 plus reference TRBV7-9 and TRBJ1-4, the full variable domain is DTGVSQNPRHKITKRGQNVTFRCDPISEHNRLYWYRQTLGQGPEFLTYFQNEAQLEKSRLLSDRFSAERPKGSFSTLEIQRTEQGDSAMYLCASSLARDFQKLFFGSGTQLSVL.

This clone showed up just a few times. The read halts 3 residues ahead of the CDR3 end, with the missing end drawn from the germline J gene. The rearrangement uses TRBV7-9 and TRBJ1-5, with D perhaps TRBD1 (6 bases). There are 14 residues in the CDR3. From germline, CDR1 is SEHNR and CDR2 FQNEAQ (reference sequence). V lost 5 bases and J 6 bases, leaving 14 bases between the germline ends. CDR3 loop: CASSTDSFGQPQHF. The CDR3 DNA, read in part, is TGTGCCAGCAGCACGGACAGTTTCGGTCAGCCC.

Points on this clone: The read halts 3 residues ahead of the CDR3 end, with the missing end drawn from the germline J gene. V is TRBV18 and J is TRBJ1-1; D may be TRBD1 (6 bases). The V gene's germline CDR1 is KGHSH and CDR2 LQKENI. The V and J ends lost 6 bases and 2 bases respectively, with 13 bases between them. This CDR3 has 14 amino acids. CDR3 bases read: TGTGCCAGCTCGGCGGGACAAGAAAACACTGAA. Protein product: CASSAGQENTE. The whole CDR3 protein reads CASSAGQENTEAFF.

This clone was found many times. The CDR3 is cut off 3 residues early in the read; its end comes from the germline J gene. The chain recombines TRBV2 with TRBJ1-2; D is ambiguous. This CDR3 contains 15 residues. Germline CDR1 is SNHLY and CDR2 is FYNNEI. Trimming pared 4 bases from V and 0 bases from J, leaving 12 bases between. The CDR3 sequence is CASSVSQVTNYGYTF. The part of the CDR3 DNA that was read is TGTGCCAGCAGTGTCTCCCAGGTTACTAACTATGGC. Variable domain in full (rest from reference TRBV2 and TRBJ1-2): EPEVTQTPSHQVTQMGQEVILRCVPISNHLYFYWYRQILGQKVEFLVSFYNNEISEKSEIFDDQFSVERPDGSNFTLKIRSTKLEDSAMYFCASSVSQVTNYGYTFGSGTRLTVV.

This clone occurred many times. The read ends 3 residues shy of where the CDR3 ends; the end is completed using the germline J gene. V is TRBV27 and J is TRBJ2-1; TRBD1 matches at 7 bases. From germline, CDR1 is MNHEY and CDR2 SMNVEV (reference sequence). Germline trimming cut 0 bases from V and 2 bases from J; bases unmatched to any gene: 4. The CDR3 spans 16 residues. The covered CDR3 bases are TGTGCCAGCAGTTTATCGACAGGGATCACCTACAATGAG. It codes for CASSLSTGITYNE. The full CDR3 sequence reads CASSLSTGITYNEQFF.

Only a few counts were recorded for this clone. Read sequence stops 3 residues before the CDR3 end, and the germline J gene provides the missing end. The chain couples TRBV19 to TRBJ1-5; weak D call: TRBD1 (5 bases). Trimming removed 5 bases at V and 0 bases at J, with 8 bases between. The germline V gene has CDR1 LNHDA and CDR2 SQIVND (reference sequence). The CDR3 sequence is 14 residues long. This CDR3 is CASSPQGSNQPQHF. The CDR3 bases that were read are TGTGCCAGTAGTCCGCAGGGTAGCAATCAGCCC.

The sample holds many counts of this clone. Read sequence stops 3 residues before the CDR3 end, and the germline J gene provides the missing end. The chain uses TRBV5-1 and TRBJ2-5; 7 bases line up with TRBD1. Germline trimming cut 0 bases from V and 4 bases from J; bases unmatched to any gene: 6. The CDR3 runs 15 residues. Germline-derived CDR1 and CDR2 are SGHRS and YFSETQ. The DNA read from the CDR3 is TGCGCCAGCAGCTTGGATGTAGGGGGCAGAGAGACC. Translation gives CASSLDVGGRET. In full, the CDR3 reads CASSLDVGGRETQYF. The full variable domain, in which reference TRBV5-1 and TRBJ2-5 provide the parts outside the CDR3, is KAGVTQTPRYLIKTRGQQVTLSCSPISGHRSVSWYQQTPGQGLQFLFEYFSETQRNKGNFPGRFSGRQFSNSRSEMNVSTLELGDSALYLCASSLDVGGRETQYFGPGTRLLVL.

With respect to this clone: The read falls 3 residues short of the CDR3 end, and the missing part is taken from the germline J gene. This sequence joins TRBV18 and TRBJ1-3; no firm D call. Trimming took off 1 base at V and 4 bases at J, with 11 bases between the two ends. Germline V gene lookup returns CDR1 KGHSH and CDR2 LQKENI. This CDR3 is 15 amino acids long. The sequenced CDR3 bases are TGTGCCAGCTCACCACTGGCAGGCAAAGGAAACACC. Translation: CASSPLAGKGNT. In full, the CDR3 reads CASSPLAGKGNTIYF.